Following are 21 T cell receptor beta chains from one sample sequenced in a study of blood T cells in healthy people across ages. Combining a sample-barcoded 5' primer with a J-beta primer mix, a second PCR ran for about 6 to 11 cycles. TCRdb reprocessed the 5' RACE reads via MiXCR and lists one record per CDR3 protein. This table holds 700,000 to 950,000 distinct CDR3 sequences, 40% to 45% found once. Input material: blood. The origin of the receptors is a woman aged 60-75 years in good health.

The rearrangement joins TRBV5-1 to TRBJ2-3, with unresolved D. The CDR3 covers 14 residues. V was clipped by 0 bases and J by 2 bases, with 7 bases between them. The germline CDR1 and CDR2 sequences are SGHRS and YFSETQ. In DNA form, the CDR3 reads TGCGCCAGCAGCTTGGTGGGGAACACAGATACGCAGTATTTT. Translation: CASSLVGNTDTQYF.

Only a few counts were recorded for this clonotype. The chain employs TRBV4-2 and TRBJ1-1; the D gene is possibly TRBD1 (6 bases). CDR3 length: 15 residues. Germline V gives CDR1 LGHNA, CDR2 YNFKEQ. V lost 3 bases and J lost 11, with 22 bases in between. The DNA of the CDR3 is TGTGCCAGCAGCCAGGACCCCGGGACACCTTTCGGGGCTTTCTTT. Encoded protein: CASSQDPGTPFGAFF.

This clonotype occurred a few times. The V call is TRBV24-1, the J call TRBJ1-1, with TRBD1 as a possible D gene (5 bases). V shed 5 bases and J shed 1 base, with 19 bases lying between them. The germline V gene has CDR1 KGHDR and CDR2 SFDVKD. This CDR3 has 17 amino acids. CDR3 coding DNA: TGTGCCACCAGTGGTGTAAGGGTAGAGAGGGGGAACACTGAAGCTTTCTTT. It codes for CATSGVRVERGNTEAFF.

This clonotype was observed a few times. This rearrangement joins TRBV20-1 to TRBJ2-3; tentative D call: TRBD2 (6 bases). There are 14 residues in the CDR3. V was pared by 5 bases and J by 6 bases, with 18 bases between. Germline loops: CDR1 DFQATT, CDR2 SNEGSKA (reference sequence). For the CDR3, the DNA is TGCAGTGCTTCCCGGGGGACTCCTTCGGATACGCAGTATTTT. Residues: CSASRGTPSDTQYF.

Only a few counts were recorded for this clonotype. V and J are TRBV5-1 and TRBJ2-7, with D perhaps given as TRBD1 or TRBD2 (5 bases each). Germline CDR1 is SGHRS and CDR2 is YFSETQ. V lost 9 bases and J lost 4, with 17 bases in between. CDR3 length equals 13 residues. In DNA, the CDR3 is TGCGCCACATCGAGAGGGGCGCGGTACGAGCAGTACTTC. Translated: CATSRGARYEQYF.

For this clonotype: A much more abundant neighbour one base away suggests this may be a read error. The chain uses TRBV7-3 and TRBJ2-5; perhaps TRBD2 as D (5 bases). V lost 4 bases, J lost 2 bases, and 11 bases lay in between. The CDR3 has 14 residues. CDR1 is SGHTA, CDR2 FQGTGA, per germline. DNA of the CDR3: TGTGCCAGCAGCTGGGAGACTCCTCAAGAGACCCAGTACTTC. The encoded protein is CASSWETPQETQYF.

The gene calls are TRBV7-3 and TRBJ2-2, with D perhaps given as TRBD1 or TRBD2 (7 bases each). The CDR3 has 17 amino acids. The germline gives CDR1 SGHTA, CDR2 FQGTGA. Trimming shortened V by 4 bases and J by 2 bases, and 17 bases separated the two germline ends. The CDR3 DNA follows: TGTGCCAGCAGCTCGAGGGGGCTAGCGGTTAACACCGGGGAGCTGTTTTTT. Its translation is CASSSRGLAVNTGELFF.

The chain joins TRBV12-3 or TRBV12-4 to TRBJ2-7, with 8 bases lining up with TRBD2. The V gene end was trimmed by 4 bases and the J gene end by 7 bases; junction bases not matched to a gene: 9. The CDR3 contains 14 residues. CDR3 in DNA: TGTGCCAGCAGTTCGGCCGGGAGGGCCAATGAGCAGTACTTC. This sequence encodes CASSSAGRANEQYF.

The chain couples TRBV4-1 to TRBJ2-5; 8 nucleotides agree with TRBD2. The germline gives CDR1 MGHRA, CDR2 YSYEKL. After removal of 1 base from V and 11 bases from J, the junction contained 18 bases not matched to a gene. The length of the CDR3 is 17 residues. The CDR3 DNA reads as TGCGCCAGCAGCCAAGGAAACGGGGGGGTATATGGCAATGAGCAGTACTTC. Protein: CASSQGNGGVYGNEQYF.

Comments on this clonotype: One end of the junction is discordant with germline, which a read error may explain. The CDR3 loop is CAGSVQETQYF. In DNA form, the CDR3 reads TGTGCCGGGAGTGTACAAGAGACCCAGTACTTC. The chain combines TRBV30 with TRBJ2-5; possibly TRBD2 for D (5 bases). Germline assignment: CDR1 GTSNPN and CDR2 SVGIG (reference sequence). The CDR3 runs to 11 residues.

V gene TRBV18 combines with J gene TRBJ2-2, with TRBD2 as a possible D gene (5 bases). Deletions cut 6 bases from V and 0 bases from J, with 17 bases between. CDR3 length: 17 residues. CDR1 is KGHSH, CDR2 LQKENI, per germline. CDR3 protein: CASSGRAPPSNTGELFF. The DNA of the CDR3 is TGTGCCAGCTCGGGGAGAGCCCCGCCTTCGAACACCGGGGAGCTGTTTTTT.

The chain combines TRBV4-2 with TRBJ1-2, with D perhaps matching TRBD1 (6 bases). The germline gives CDR1 LGHNA, CDR2 YNFKEQ. This CDR3 contains 19 residues. V gave up 1 base and J gave up 0 bases, with 21 bases separating them. As DNA, the CDR3 is TGTGCCAGCAGCCAAGTTCTTCTACAGGGAGAGAGGTCTAACTATGGCTACACCTTC. It codes for CASSQVLLQGERSNYGYTF.

This clonotype has just a few counts. The rearrangement links TRBV6-2 or TRBV6-3 to TRBJ2-1, with D tentatively TRBD1 or TRBD2 (5 bases each). The length of the CDR3 is 14 residues. CDR1 and CDR2 (germline): MNHEY, SVGEGT. Trimming removed 2 bases at V and 5 bases at J, with 10 bases between. The chain's CDR3 is CASSYGTENNEQFF. CDR3 nucleotide sequence: TGTGCCAGCAGTTACGGGACGGAAAACAATGAGCAGTTCTTC.

The chain recombines TRBV6-1 with TRBJ2-3; D gene uncertain. Trimming cost V 0 bases and J 2 bases, with 6 bases left between them. Germline CDR1 MNHNS, CDR2 SASEGT. The CDR3 spans 14 residues. The CDR3 DNA sequence: TGTGCCAGCAGTGAAGCCACGAACACAGATACGCAGTATTTT. Encoded protein: CASSEATNTDTQYF.

The V gene is TRBV10-1, the J gene TRBJ2-1, with TRBD2 identical over 8 bases. The CDR3 has 14 residues. V dropped 3 bases and J dropped 7; count of bases not matched to a gene: 5. The V gene's germline CDR1 is WNHNN and CDR2 SYGVQD (reference sequence). In DNA, the CDR3 is TGCGCCAGCAGTGACCAGCGGGAGAAGAATGAGCAGTTCTTC. It encodes CASSDQREKNEQFF.

This chain uses TRBV30 with TRBJ2-1; a weak D match, TRBD1 (7 bases). Between the trimmed V and J ends, which lost 2 bases and 0 bases, there was a span of 26 bases. CDR1 and CDR2 (germline): GTSNPN, SVGIG (reference sequence). This CDR3 spans 20 amino acids. The CDR3 coding sequence is TGTGCCTGGAGTCCCGGGGGAGACAGGGTGCCAAGGAGCTCCTACAATGAGCAGTTCTTC. It encodes CAWSPGGDRVPRSSYNEQFF.

The chain combines TRBV3-1 with TRBJ2-7; 13 bases map to TRBD2. The V and J ends lost 4 bases and 5 bases, in that order; junction bases with no gene match: 2. Germline CDR1 reads LGHDT; CDR2 reads YNNKEL (reference sequence). The CDR3 is 14 residues long. The CDR3 coding sequence is TGTGCCAGCAGCCCAACTAGCGGGAGGGACGAGCAGTACTTC. This gives the protein CASSPTSGRDEQYF.

The rearrangement links TRBV4-3 to TRBJ2-1, with 11 bases aligning to TRBD2. This CDR3 spans 15 amino acids. V was clipped by 6 bases and J by 9 bases; unmatched bases: 10. CDR1 and CDR2 from the germline V gene are LGHNA and YSLEER. In DNA, the CDR3 is TGCGCCAGCAGGGAAACTAGCGGGAGATGGAGTGAGCAGTTCTTC. It yields the protein CASRETSGRWSEQFF.

This clonotype came up a few times. The chain has TRBV18 and TRBJ1-1; D is possibly TRBD1 (5 bases). V was shortened by 2 bases and J by 0 bases, with 13 bases between the two germline ends. Germline assignment: CDR1 KGHSH and CDR2 LQKENI. The CDR3 extends over 16 amino acids. The CDR3 sequence: CASSPRDGPMNTEAFF. CDR3 sequence (DNA): TGTGCCAGCTCACCAAGGGACGGACCCATGAACACTGAAGCTTTCTTT.

The chain carries TRBV25-1 and TRBJ2-3, with 11 bases fitting TRBD2. With 3 bases clipped from V and 0 bases from J, the junction kept 5 bases outside the gene matches. There are 17 residues in the CDR3. The germline V gene encodes CDR1 MGHDK and CDR2 SYGVNS. In DNA form, the CDR3 reads TGTGCCAGCAGTGACCCTAGCGGGGGGACTAGCACAGATACGCAGTATTTT. This translates into CASSDPSGGTSTDTQYF.

This clonotype appeared a few times. V usage is TRBV20-1 and J usage is TRBJ2-7; D unresolved. Trimming took 7 bases from V and 0 from J, leaving 13 bases between them. The V gene's germline CDR1 is DFQATT and CDR2 SNEGSKA (reference sequence). The CDR3 loop spans 13 amino acids. CDR3 nucleotides: TGCAGTGGGACCGTCCACAACTCCTACGAGCAGTACTTC. Encoded protein: CSGTVHNSYEQYF.